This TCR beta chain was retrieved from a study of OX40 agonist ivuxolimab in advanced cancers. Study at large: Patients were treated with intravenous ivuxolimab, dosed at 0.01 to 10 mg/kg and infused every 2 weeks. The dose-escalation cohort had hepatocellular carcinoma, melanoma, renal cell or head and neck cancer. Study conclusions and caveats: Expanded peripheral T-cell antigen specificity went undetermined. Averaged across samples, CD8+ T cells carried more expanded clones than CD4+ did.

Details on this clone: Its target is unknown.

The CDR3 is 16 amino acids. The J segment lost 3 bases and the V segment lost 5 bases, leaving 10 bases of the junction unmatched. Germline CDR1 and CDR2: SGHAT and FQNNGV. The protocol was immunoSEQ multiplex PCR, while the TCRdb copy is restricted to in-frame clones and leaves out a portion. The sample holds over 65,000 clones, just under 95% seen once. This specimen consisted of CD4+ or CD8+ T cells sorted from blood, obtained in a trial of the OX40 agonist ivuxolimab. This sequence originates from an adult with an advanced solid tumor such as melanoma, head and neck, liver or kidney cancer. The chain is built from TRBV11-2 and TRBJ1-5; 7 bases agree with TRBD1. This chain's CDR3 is CASSLGTDRANQPQHF. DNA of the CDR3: TGTGCCAGCAGCCTCGGAACTGACAGGGCCAATCAGCCCCAGCATTTT.